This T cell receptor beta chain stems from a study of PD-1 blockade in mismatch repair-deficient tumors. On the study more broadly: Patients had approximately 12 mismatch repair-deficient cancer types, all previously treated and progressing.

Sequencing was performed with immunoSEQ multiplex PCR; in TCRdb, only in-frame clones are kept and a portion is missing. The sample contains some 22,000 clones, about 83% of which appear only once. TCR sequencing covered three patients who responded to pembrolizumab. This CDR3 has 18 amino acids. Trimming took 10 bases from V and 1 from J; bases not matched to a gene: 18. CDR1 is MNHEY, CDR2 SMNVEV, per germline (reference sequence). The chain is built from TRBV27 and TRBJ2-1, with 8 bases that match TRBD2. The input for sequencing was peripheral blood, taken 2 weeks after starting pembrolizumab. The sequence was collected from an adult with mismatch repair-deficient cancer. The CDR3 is CATQPQTGTRRSYNEQFF. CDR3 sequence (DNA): TGTGCCACCCAGCCACAAACCGGGACTAGAAGGTCCTACAATGAGCAGTTCTTC.